Listed below are T cell receptor beta chains from one sample, sequenced in a study of blood T cell repertoires in COVID-19. Data came from immunoSEQ multiplex PCR; TCRdb stores just in-frame clones and leaves some out. This sample has 150,000 to 200,000 clones, with approximately 90% found just once. Material: peripheral blood. The receptors originated from a man in his thirties or forties with COVID-19, enrolled during active disease. Both conserved end residues are part of each CDR3. The D gene is left open where the match is weak. Expanded clones get a size class; other rows say once, few or many, or leave the size out.

v_call,j_call,clone_size,d_call,cdr3_nt,cdr3_aa
TRBV5-4,TRBJ2-3,few,TRBD1,TGTGCCAGCAGCTTGGGGGACAGGGGAAGTGCTAGGGTGGATACGCAGTATTTT,CASSLGDRGSARVDTQYF
TRBV7-9,TRBJ1-6,once,-,TGTGCCAGCAGCTTAGGAGGGTCACCCCTCCACTTT,CASSLGGSPLHF
TRBV19,TRBJ1-5,-,TRBD1,TGTGCCAGTAGAACTTCGACAGGGTTACATCAGCCCCAGCATTTT,CASRTSTGLHQPQHF
TRBV3-1/TRBV3-2,TRBJ1-6,-,TRBD1,TGTGCCAGCAGCCAAGGCGGGACAGGGGCTAATAATTCACCCCTCCACTTT,CASSQGGTGANNSPLHF
TRBV5-1,TRBJ2-7,-,TRBD1,TGCGCCAGCAGCCTACGACAGGGGACCGAGCAGTACTTC,CASSLRQGTEQYF
TRBV6-5,TRBJ1-6,-,TRBD1,TGTGCCAGCAGTTACAGGGGGACAGGGTATTCACCCCTCCACTTT,CASSYRGTGYSPLHF
TRBV3-1/TRBV3-2,TRBJ1-2,-,-,TGTGCCAGCAGCCAAGACAGGTATGGCTACACCTTC,CASSQDRYGYTF
TRBV4-1,TRBJ2-7,-,TRBD2,TGCGCCAGCAGCCGCCCCGGGGCTAGCGGGAGGAACGAGCAGTACTTC,CASSRPGASGRNEQYF
TRBV11-2,TRBJ2-1,once,-,TGTGCCAGCAGCTTAGTCCTCGCCGCGGCTGCGTTCTTC,CASSLVLAAAAFF
TRBV9,TRBJ1-2,-,TRBD1,TGTGCCAGCAGCGTAGGGGGGCTGGCAGGGGGCTCGAGTGGCTACACCTTC,CASSVGGLAGGSSGYTF